These 27 T cell receptor beta chains were sequenced from one sample in a study of blood T cell repertoires in COVID-19. The repertoire was sequenced with immunoSEQ multiplex PCR; TCRdb's copy has only in-frame clones and lacks some. The table shows about 310,000 clones, with around 87% occurring only once. Sample: peripheral blood. These receptor sequences come from a woman aged 45-60 years who had recovered from COVID-19.

The J gene is TRBJ2-1, the V gene TRBV10-2; 8 bases agree with TRBD2. Per germline, CDR1 WSHSY and CDR2 SAAADI. Unmatched junction bases numbered 4, after V lost 4 bases and J lost 2 bases. The CDR3 totals 15 residues. The CDR3 reads CASSGSGGAYNEQFF. As DNA, the CDR3 is TGCGCCAGCAGTGGATCGGGGGGGGCCTACAATGAGCAGTTCTTC.

V is TRBV6-2 or TRBV6-3 and J is TRBJ2-3; 8 bases fit TRBD1. The CDR3 sequence is 17 residues long. Germline V gives CDR1 MNHEY, CDR2 SVGEGT. V gave up 5 bases and J gave up 1 base; unmatched junction bases: 11. The CDR3 DNA reads TGTGCCAGCAGTCTCGAACGCCAGGGGGCTGGCACAGATACGCAGTATTTT. This encodes CASSLERQGAGTDTQYF.

This clone has a handful of counts. This chain links TRBV27 with TRBJ2-7; tentative D call: TRBD1 (5 bases). Trimming removed 5 bases from V and 3 bases from J, with 17 bases in between. The CDR3 loop spans 15 amino acids. The germline CDR1 and CDR2 sequences are MNHEY and SMNVEV (reference sequence). The CDR3 loop is CASSLTDSPYYEQYF. The CDR3, as DNA: TGTGCCAGCAGTCTCACCGACAGTCCCTACTACGAGCAGTACTTC.

The chain recombines TRBV20-1 with TRBJ2-7; D perhaps matches TRBD2 (6 bases). CDR3 length equals 14 residues. The V gene's germline CDR1 is DFQATT and CDR2 SNEGSKA (reference sequence). The V end lost 3 bases, the J end lost 2 bases, and 14 bases lay between the germline ends. As DNA, the CDR3 is TGCAGTGCTAGTGATCCGGGGGTGGCCTACGAGCAGTACTTC. Residues: CSASDPGVAYEQYF.

This clone was recorded only once. The J gene is TRBJ2-2, the V gene TRBV12-3 or TRBV12-4; D is possibly TRBD1 (5 bases). The V end was cut by 7 bases, the J end by 6 bases, with 12 bases between. The CDR3 sequence is 13 residues long. The CDR3 loop is CASTQGAAGELFF. The CDR3 DNA reads TGTGCCAGCACCCAAGGGGCAGCCGGGGAGCTGTTTTTT.

This clone was observed once. The sample contains more than one DNA sequence encoding this CDR3. V is TRBV28 and J is TRBJ1-5, with a tentative D call TRBD1 (5 bases). Germline CDR1 and CDR2: MDHEN and SYDVKM. The CDR3 extends over 15 amino acids. V was pared by 2 bases and J by 1 base, with 9 bases between. CDR3 nucleotide sequence: TGTGCCAGCAGTTTAGCAGGGATGAGCAATCAGCCCCAGCATTTT. Translating it yields CASSLAGMSNQPQHF.

CDR3 nucleotide sequence: TGTGCCAGCAGGATGCCTAGCGCCGGAGATACGCAGTATTTT. It is translated as CASRMPSAGDTQYF. The chain joins TRBV2 to TRBJ2-3; TRBD2 might be the D (6 bases). V dropped 6 bases and J dropped 5 bases, with 15 bases sitting between them. Germline V CDR1 and CDR2: SNHLY, FYNNEI. This CDR3 has 14 residues.

This chain uses TRBV3-1 (or the pseudogene TRBV3-2) with TRBJ1-1; 10 bases agree with TRBD1. Looked up from germline, CDR1 is LGHDT and CDR2 is YNNKEL (reference sequence). This CDR3 spans 15 amino acids. V was clipped by 3 bases and J by 4 bases; unmatched bases: 5. CDR3 bases: TGTGCCAGCAGCCAGTGGGACAGGGGAGGCACTGAAGCTTTCTTT. Translated: CASSQWDRGGTEAFF.

The chain links TRBV28 to TRBJ1-6; possible D gene TRBD1, 6 bases. The CDR3 loop spans 13 amino acids. Trimming pared 8 bases from V and 10 bases from J, leaving 15 bases between. Per the germline V gene, CDR1 is MDHEN and CDR2 is SYDVKM. CDR3 sequence: CASSGGAGSPLHF. In DNA form, the CDR3 reads TGTGCCAGCTCGGGGGGCGCGGGATCACCCCTCCACTTT.

The V gene is TRBV7-2, the J gene TRBJ2-3; 12 nucleotides match TRBD2. The CDR3 is made up of 19 amino acids. CDR1 and CDR2 (germline): SGHTA, FQGNSA. V was clipped by 2 bases and J by 3 bases; unmatched bases: 12. The CDR3 loop reads CASSLRLMASGGATDTQYF. CDR3 coding DNA: TGTGCCAGCAGCTTAAGGTTAATGGCTAGCGGGGGGGCGACAGATACGCAGTATTTT.

This chain joins TRBV29-1 and TRBJ1-1; D uncertain. V lost 3 bases and J lost 1, with 3 bases in between. The germline gives CDR1 SQVTM, CDR2 ANQGSEA. The CDR3 loop spans 11 amino acids. The CDR3 DNA reads as TGCAGCGTTGACTGGAACACTGAAGCTTTCTTT. This encodes CSVDWNTEAFF.

The gene calls are TRBV19 and TRBJ2-1; 9 bases match TRBD2. Losses at the gene ends were 5 bases for V and 8 bases for J; bases not matched to a gene: 10. The CDR3 runs to 15 residues. CDR1 and CDR2 from the germline V gene are LNHDA and SQIVND (reference sequence). The CDR3 sequence: CASSPISGGPHEQFF. The CDR3 nucleotides are TGTGCCAGTAGTCCTATTAGCGGGGGCCCCCATGAGCAGTTCTTC.

The J gene is TRBJ2-5, the V gene TRBV14; maybe TRBD2 (6 bases). The CDR3 extends over 16 amino acids. Per the germline V gene, CDR1 is SGHDN and CDR2 is FVKESK. V gave up 0 bases and J gave up 1 base, with 12 bases separating them. CDR3 residues: CASSQDMGGFQETQYF. CDR3 nucleotides: TGTGCCAGCAGCCAAGATATGGGAGGCTTCCAAGAGACCCAGTACTTC.

The chain employs TRBV4-1 and TRBJ1-4, with D unclear. V was trimmed by 4 bases and J by 6 bases, leaving 12 bases between them. Germline lookup yields CDR1 MGHRA and CDR2 YSYEKL. CDR3 length equals 14 residues. CDR3 residues: CASSRRMADEKLFF. The CDR3 DNA follows: TGCGCCAGCAGCCGGCGGATGGCGGATGAAAAACTGTTTTTT.

The chain recombines TRBV7-6 with TRBJ2-3; D is uncertain. Trimming cost V 1 base and J 3 bases, with 11 bases left between them. The CDR3 has 15 amino acids. The germline CDR1 and CDR2 sequences are SGHVS and FNYEAQ. CDR3 protein: CASSLVPFQTDTQYF. DNA of the CDR3: TGTGCCAGCAGCTTAGTCCCCTTCCAGACAGATACGCAGTATTTT.

V and J are TRBV6-5 and TRBJ2-7; TRBD2 matches 8 bases. V lost 1 base and J lost 2; bases outside the gene matches: 7. CDR1 and CDR2 from the germline V gene are MNHEY and SVGAGI. The CDR3 length is 16 residues. The CDR3 region is CASSYFEERGTYEQYF. The CDR3 nucleotides read TGTGCCAGCAGTTACTTTGAAGAGCGGGGGACCTACGAGCAGTACTTC.

The rearrangement links TRBV5-1 to TRBJ2-2; TRBD1 aligns across 10 bases. The V and J ends lost 5 bases and 7 bases, in that order; junction bases with no gene match: 11. Germline values: CDR1 SGHRS, CDR2 YFSETQ. CDR3 length equals 16 residues. CDR3 bases: TGCGCCAGCAGGCCGGGACAGGGGTTATTGGACGGGGAGCTGTTTTTT. Its protein is CASRPGQGLLDGELFF.

The J gene is TRBJ2-5, the V gene TRBV5-1; 10 bases are a match to TRBD2. Trimming cost V 4 bases and J 1 base; bases outside gene matches: 4. Germline V gene lookup returns CDR1 SGHRS and CDR2 YFSETQ. This CDR3 contains 15 residues. CDR3: CASSGRTSGQETQYF. CDR3 nucleotide sequence: TGCGCCAGCAGCGGGAGGACTAGCGGCCAAGAGACCCAGTACTTC.

The chain couples TRBV28 to TRBJ2-5, with TRBD1 identical over 8 bases. Unmatched junction bases numbered 19, after V lost 5 bases and J lost 5 bases. The CDR3 consists of 18 residues. Germline V gives CDR1 MDHEN, CDR2 SYDVKM. Here the CDR3 reads CASSHVGGGRGPRETQYF. CDR3 sequence (DNA): TGTGCCAGCAGTCACGTCGGTGGGGGCAGGGGGCCAAGGGAGACCCAGTACTTC.

This clone has at least ten counts. This sequence joins TRBV19 and TRBJ2-3; perhaps TRBD1 as D (5 bases). V lost 3 bases and J lost 4, with 11 bases in between. CDR3 size: 14 residues. The germline CDR1 and CDR2 sequences are LNHDA and SQIVND (reference sequence). The CDR3 is CASSIRQGSDTQYF. The DNA for the CDR3 is TGTGCCAGTAGTATTCGCCAGGGTTCAGATACGCAGTATTTT.

CDR3 loop: CASSKIAGGGSSYNSPLHF. In DNA form, the CDR3 reads TGTGCCAGCAGCAAAATAGCCGGGGGGGGGAGCTCCTATAATTCACCCCTCCACTTT. V usage is TRBV7-2 and J usage is TRBJ1-6; TRBD1 might be the D (5 bases). Trimming left V 5 bases short and J 0 bases short, with 20 bases between. Germline CDR1 reads SGHTA; CDR2 reads FQGNSA. The CDR3 is 19 amino acids.

This clone occurred once. The chain employs TRBV5-1 and TRBJ2-7; 8 bases are a match to TRBD2. V lost 4 bases and J lost 3; bases outside the gene matches: 9. The germline V gene encodes CDR1 SGHRS and CDR2 YFSETQ. This CDR3 has 15 amino acids. The CDR3, as DNA: TGCGCCAGCAGCCCTGCGCGGGGGGCAAACTACGAGCAGTACTTC. Translating it yields CASSPARGANYEQYF.

The chain is built from TRBV9 and TRBJ2-1, with D possibly being TRBD2 (6 bases). V was trimmed by 1 base and J by 2 bases, leaving 13 bases between them. Germline CDR1 SGDLS, CDR2 YYNGEE. This CDR3 is 16 amino acids long. The CDR3: CASSVRGGNAYNEQFF. DNA for the CDR3: TGTGCCAGCAGCGTAAGAGGCGGGAATGCCTACAATGAGCAGTTCTTC.

The chain carries TRBV27 and TRBJ2-3, with a weak D call TRBD1 (5 bases). Germline loops: CDR1 MNHEY, CDR2 SMNVEV (reference sequence). V lost 5 bases, J lost 12 bases, and 12 bases lay in between. This CDR3 region has 11 residues. The CDR3 spells CASSQGAAQYF. CDR3 nucleotide sequence: TGTGCCAGCAGTCAAGGGGCGGCACAGTATTTT.

This sequence joins TRBV5-5 and TRBJ2-3; no definite D call. V dropped 0 bases and J dropped 4 bases, with 9 bases sitting between them. This CDR3 has 14 amino acids. Germline V gene lookup returns CDR1 SGHKS and CDR2 YYEKEE (reference sequence). As DNA, the CDR3 is TGTGCCAGCAGCTTGGACCCCTACCCAGATACGCAGTATTTT. Protein: CASSLDPYPDTQYF.

This clone has just one count. V gene TRBV5-6 combines with J gene TRBJ1-2, with TRBD1 matching 9 bases. CDR3 length: 13 residues. The ends lost 4 bases at V and 10 bases at J; junction bases unmatched: 8. In germline, CDR1 is SGHDT, CDR2 YYEEEE. CDR3 nucleotides: TGTGCCAGCAGCCCGGGACAGGGCCTCTCCTACACCTTC. This sequence encodes CASSPGQGLSYTF.

V is TRBV5-1 and J is TRBJ2-2; TRBD2 aligns across 7 bases. V lost 1 base, J lost 4 bases, and 16 bases stayed unmatched. This CDR3 has 19 residues. Germline V lookup: CDR1 SGHRS, CDR2 YFSETQ. The CDR3 loop is CASSLTPGLRDYPTGELFF. CDR3 in DNA: TGCGCCAGCAGCTTGACCCCCGGGTTGCGGGACTACCCCACCGGGGAGCTGTTTTTT.